Shown below are 9 T cell receptor beta chains from a single sample sequenced in a study of T cell repertoires in cytomegalovirus infection. These receptors have no known antigen. TCRdb independently ran MiXCR on the reads; one entry per CDR3 protein. The repertoire holds tens of thousands of distinct CDR3 sequences, around 21% seen once, with 50% to 65% in the top ten. Sequenced here: CD8+ T cells from cultured PBMCs, sampled from culture after CMV antigen stimulation. These receptors were collected from a human donor in good health (CMV status not recorded). Some clones in this sample may be carry-over from other donors' samples.

This clonotype was observed at least ten times. CDR3 residues: CASSLGPSGRVSYEQYF. DNA of the CDR3: TGTGCCAGCAGCTTAGGCCCGAGCGGGAGGGTCTCCTACGAGCAGTACTTC. V is TRBV7-2 and J is TRBJ2-7; 10 nucleotides agree with TRBD2. Germline values: CDR1 SGHTA, CDR2 FQGNSA. The V segment lost 1 base and the J segment 0 bases; nucleotides outside the gene matches: 6. This CDR3 has 17 amino acids.

Only a few counts were recorded for this clonotype. The chain combines TRBV20-1 with TRBJ2-7; D is perhaps TRBD2 (5 bases). This CDR3 is built from 16 residues. Germline CDR1 reads DFQATT; CDR2 reads SNEGSKA (reference sequence). The V end was cut by 5 bases, the J end by 1 base, with 21 bases between. CDR3 protein: CSARPLAGRASYEQYF. CDR3 DNA sequence: TGCAGTGCTCGTCCCCTGGCCGGGCGGGCTTCCTACGAGCAGTACTTC.

The chain joins TRBV6-1 to TRBJ1-5, with 7 bases aligning to TRBD1. Per the germline V gene, CDR1 is MNHNS and CDR2 is SASEGT. The CDR3 has 16 amino acids. Germline trimming cut 5 bases from V and 2 bases from J; bases unmatched to any gene: 9. CDR3 sequence reads: CASSTWEGARNQPQHF. In DNA form, the CDR3 reads TGTGCCAGCAGTACTTGGGAGGGGGCCCGCAATCAGCCCCAGCATTTT.

This clonotype was seen many times. This chain joins TRBV18 and TRBJ1-1, with D perhaps TRBD1 (5 bases). V was cut by 2 bases and J by 4 bases, with 8 bases left in between. The CDR3 sequence is 13 residues long. Germline loops: CDR1 KGHSH, CDR2 LQKENI. The CDR3 region is CASSPGGSTEAFF. For the CDR3, the DNA is TGTGCCAGCTCACCAGGGGGGAGCACTGAAGCTTTCTTT.

This clonotype has a count of ten or more. CDR3 residues: CASRSTGSNTEAFF. The CDR3 DNA sequence: TGTGCCAGCAGATCCACAGGATCGAACACTGAAGCTTTCTTT. The chain has TRBV12-3 or TRBV12-4 and TRBJ1-1; D might be TRBD1 (5 bases). The CDR3 length is 14 residues. Trimming took 6 bases from V and 1 from J, leaving 12 bases between them.

The chain links TRBV12-5 to TRBJ2-2; D is perhaps TRBD1 (5 bases). CDR1 LGHNT and CDR2 FRNRAP come from the germline V gene. The CDR3 has 17 residues. The V end was cut by 0 bases, the J end by 2 bases, with 13 bases between. CDR3 sequence reads: CASGLVLYRSNTGELFF. The CDR3 DNA sequence: TGTGCTAGTGGTTTGGTACTCTACAGGTCCAACACCGGGGAGCTGTTTTTT.

This chain uses TRBV6-5 with TRBJ1-5; D gene ambiguous. The V end lost 0 bases, the J end lost 11 bases, and 11 bases lay between the germline ends. The length of the CDR3 is 13 residues. CDR1 is MNHEY and CDR2 is SVGAGI in the germline V gene. CDR3 protein: CASSYSKKDTQHF. Here the CDR3 DNA reads TGTGCCAGCAGTTACTCGAAGAAAGACACCCAGCATTTT.

This clonotype was observed many times. The genes are TRBV28 and TRBJ2-1; 14 bases align to TRBD2. Losses at the gene ends were 6 bases for V and 4 bases for J; bases not matched to a gene: 2. The germline gives CDR1 MDHEN, CDR2 SYDVKM. CDR3 length: 15 amino acids. The CDR3 spells CASRTSGGAYNEQFF. In DNA form, the CDR3 reads TGTGCCAGCAGGACTAGCGGGGGGGCGTACAATGAGCAGTTCTTC.

Many counts were recorded for this clonotype. The chain is built from TRBV7-9 and TRBJ2-7; unclear D gene. Between the trimmed V and J ends, which lost 5 bases and 0 bases, there was a span of 11 bases. The CDR3 has 14 residues. From germline, CDR1 is SEHNR and CDR2 FQNEAQ (reference sequence). CDR3 in amino acids: CASSPAPNSYEQYF. CDR3 nucleotide sequence: TGTGCCAGCAGCCCGGCCCCTAACTCCTACGAGCAGTACTTC.